The clone carrying this T cell receptor (beta chain) was found a few times. The data were taken from a study of vaccination and CD4 T cells after COVID-19. This CDR3 is built from 19 residues. Germline V gene lookup returns CDR1 KGHDR and CDR2 SFDVKD. Trimming at V came to 5 bases and at J to 0 bases, leaving 11 bases not matched to a gene. The time point here: late sampling 161 to 241 days after vaccination in a few convalescent patients. TCRdb recomputed calls from the PCR reads with MiXCR, one row per CDR3 protein. The profile covers more than 35,000 distinct CDR3 sequences, with 35% to 40% appearing a single time and 5.8% taken by the ten largest.

This TCR was sampled from a human donor who had recovered from COVID-19. This chain links TRBV24-1 with TRBJ2-3, with 12 bases identical to TRBD2. This material consisted of CD4+ T cells from blood, taken about 7 months after SARS-CoV-2 vaccination. This CDR3 reads CATSGSSGRDHLSTDTQYF. In DNA form, the CDR3 reads TGTGCCACCAGTGGTTCTAGCGGGAGGGACCACCTTAGCACAGATACGCAGTATTTT.